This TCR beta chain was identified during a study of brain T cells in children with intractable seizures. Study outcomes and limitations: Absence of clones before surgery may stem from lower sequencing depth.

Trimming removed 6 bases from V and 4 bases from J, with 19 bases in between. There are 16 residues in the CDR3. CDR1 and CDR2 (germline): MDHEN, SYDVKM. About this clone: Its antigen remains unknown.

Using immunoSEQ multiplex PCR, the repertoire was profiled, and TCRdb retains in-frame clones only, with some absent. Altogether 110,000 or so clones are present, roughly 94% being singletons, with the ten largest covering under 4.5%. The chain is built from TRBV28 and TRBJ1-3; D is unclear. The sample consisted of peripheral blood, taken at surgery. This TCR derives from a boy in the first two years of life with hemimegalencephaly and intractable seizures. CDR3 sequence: CASSPDGRPWGNTIYF. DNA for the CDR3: TGTGCCAGCAGCCCTGACGGACGCCCGTGGGGAAACACCATATATTTT.